This TCR beta chain was captured in a study of Ad26.COV2.S vaccination and SARS-CoV-2 variants. The overall study: Intramuscular Ad26.COV2.S at 5x10^10 or 1x10^11 viral particles.

Sequencing used immunoSEQ multiplex PCR; TCRdb keeps in-frame clones, though not all of them. This table has around 300,000 clones, under 90% appearing once. As concerns this clone: Its antigen is unidentified.

Study conclusions and caveats: Vaccine and placebo groups showed comparable non-spike TCR breadth.

As to treatment: around 19 received Ad26.COV2.S at low or high dose, single or two shots; about 5 received placebo; per-sample allocation not given. Specimens were obtained on day 63 following the first vaccine or placebo injection. An adult donor aged 18-55 years was enrolled in Boston. The sequence derives from a person between 18 and 59 years old who received the Ad26.COV2.S COVID-19 vaccine or a placebo. Here the sequenced sample was peripheral blood, taken in a trial of Ad26.COV2.S vaccine versus placebo.

CDR3 protein: CASSYNMDRGKLFF. The CDR3 coding sequence is TGTGCCAGCAGTTACAATATGGACCGAGGAAAACTGTTTTTT. This rearrangement joins TRBV6-2 or TRBV6-3 to TRBJ1-4; D unresolved. Trimming cost V 2 bases and J 10 bases, with 14 bases left between them. The germline V gene has CDR1 MNHEY and CDR2 SVGEGT. The CDR3 has 14 amino acids.